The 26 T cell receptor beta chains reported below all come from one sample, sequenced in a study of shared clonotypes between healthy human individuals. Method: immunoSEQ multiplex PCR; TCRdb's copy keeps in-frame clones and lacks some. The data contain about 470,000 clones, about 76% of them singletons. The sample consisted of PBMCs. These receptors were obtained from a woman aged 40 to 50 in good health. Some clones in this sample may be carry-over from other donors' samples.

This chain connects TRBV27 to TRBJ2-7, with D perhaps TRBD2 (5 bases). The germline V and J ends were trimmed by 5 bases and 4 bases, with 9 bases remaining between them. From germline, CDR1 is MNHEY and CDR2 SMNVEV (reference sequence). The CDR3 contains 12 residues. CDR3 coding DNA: TGTGCCAGCAGTCCCGGACTTTACGAGCAGTACTTC. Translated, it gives CASSPGLYEQYF.

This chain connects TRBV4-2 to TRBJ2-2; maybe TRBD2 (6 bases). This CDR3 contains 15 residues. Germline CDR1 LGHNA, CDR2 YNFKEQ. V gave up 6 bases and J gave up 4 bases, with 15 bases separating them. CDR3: CASRLEGLSTGELFF. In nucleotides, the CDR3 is TGTGCCAGCAGGTTGGAGGGACTTTCCACCGGGGAGCTGTTTTTT.

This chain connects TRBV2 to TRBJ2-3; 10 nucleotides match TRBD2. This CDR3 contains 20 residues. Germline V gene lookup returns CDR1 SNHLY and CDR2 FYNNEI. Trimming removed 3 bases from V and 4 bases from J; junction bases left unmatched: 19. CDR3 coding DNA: TGTGCCAGCAGTGAGACCCTAGCGGGAGACCCGGGGGGCTACGCAGATACGCAGTATTTT. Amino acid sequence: CASSETLAGDPGGYADTQYF.

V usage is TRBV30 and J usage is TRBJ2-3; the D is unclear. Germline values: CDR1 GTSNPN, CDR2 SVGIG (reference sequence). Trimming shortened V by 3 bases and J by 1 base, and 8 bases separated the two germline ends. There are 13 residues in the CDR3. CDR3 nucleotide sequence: TGTGCCTGGAGATTGACTGGCACAGATACGCAGTATTTT. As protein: CAWRLTGTDTQYF.

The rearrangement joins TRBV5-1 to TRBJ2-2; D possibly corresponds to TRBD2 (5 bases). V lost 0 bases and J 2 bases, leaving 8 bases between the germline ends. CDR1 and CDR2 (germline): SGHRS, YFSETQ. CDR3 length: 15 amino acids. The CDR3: CASSLDGDNTGELFF. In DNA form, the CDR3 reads TGCGCCAGCAGCTTGGACGGGGATAACACCGGGGAGCTGTTTTTT. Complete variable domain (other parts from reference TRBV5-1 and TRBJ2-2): KAGVTQTPRYLIKTRGQQVTLSCSPISGHRSVSWYQQTPGQGLQFLFEYFSETQRNKGNFPGRFSGRQFSNSRSEMNVSTLELGDSALYLCASSLDGDNTGELFFGEGSRLTVL.

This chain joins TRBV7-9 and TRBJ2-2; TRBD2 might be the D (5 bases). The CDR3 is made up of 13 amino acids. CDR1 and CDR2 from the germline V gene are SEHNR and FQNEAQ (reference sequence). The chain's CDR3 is CASRGSNTGELFF. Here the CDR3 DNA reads TGTGCAAGCCGGGGTTCGAACACCGGGGAGCTGTTTTTT.

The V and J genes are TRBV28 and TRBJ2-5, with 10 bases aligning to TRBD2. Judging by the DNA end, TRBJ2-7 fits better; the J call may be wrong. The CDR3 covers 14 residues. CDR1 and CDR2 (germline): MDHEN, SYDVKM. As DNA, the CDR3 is TGTGCCAGCAGCCCTAGCGGGAGCTCCTACGAGCAGTACTTC. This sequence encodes CASSPSGSSYEQYF.

Written as DNA, the CDR3 is TGCAGCGTTGTTATGGGCGGAGAGACCCAGTACTTC. Translated: CSVVMGGETQYF. The J gene is TRBJ2-5, the V gene TRBV29-1, with no clear D. Per germline, CDR1 SQVTM and CDR2 ANQGSEA. Trimming removed 4 bases from V and 4 bases from J, with 10 bases in between. The CDR3 extends over 12 amino acids.

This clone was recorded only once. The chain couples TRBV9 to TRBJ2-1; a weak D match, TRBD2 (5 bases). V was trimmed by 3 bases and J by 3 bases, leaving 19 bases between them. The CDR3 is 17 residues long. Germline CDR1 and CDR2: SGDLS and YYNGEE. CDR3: CASSARTRLGYYNEQFF. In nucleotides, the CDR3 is TGTGCCAGCAGCGCAAGGACTCGCCTAGGGTACTACAATGAGCAGTTCTTC.

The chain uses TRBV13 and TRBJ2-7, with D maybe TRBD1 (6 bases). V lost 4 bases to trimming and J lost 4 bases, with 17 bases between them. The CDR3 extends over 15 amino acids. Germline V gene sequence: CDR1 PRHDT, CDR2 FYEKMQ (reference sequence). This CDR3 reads CASSSNNRATYEQYF. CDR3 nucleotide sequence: TGTGCCAGCAGCTCAAACAACAGGGCGACGTACGAGCAGTACTTC.

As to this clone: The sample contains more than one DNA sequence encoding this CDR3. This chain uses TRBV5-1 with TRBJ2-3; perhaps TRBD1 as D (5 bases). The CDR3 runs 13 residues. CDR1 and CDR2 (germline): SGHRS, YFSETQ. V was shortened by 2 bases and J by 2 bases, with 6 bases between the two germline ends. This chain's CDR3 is CASSLGATDTQYF. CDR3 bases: TGCGCCAGCAGCTTAGGGGCCACAGATACGCAGTATTTT.

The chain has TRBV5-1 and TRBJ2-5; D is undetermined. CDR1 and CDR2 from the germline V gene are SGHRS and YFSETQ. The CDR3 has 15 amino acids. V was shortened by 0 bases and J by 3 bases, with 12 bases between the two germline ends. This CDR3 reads CASSLEARREETQYF. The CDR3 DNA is TGCGCCAGCAGCTTGGAAGCGAGAAGGGAAGAGACCCAGTACTTC.

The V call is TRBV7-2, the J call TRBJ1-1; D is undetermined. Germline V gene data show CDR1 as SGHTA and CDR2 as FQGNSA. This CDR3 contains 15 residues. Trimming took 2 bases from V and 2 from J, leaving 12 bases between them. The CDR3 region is CASSLISGPNTEAFF. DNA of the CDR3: TGTGCCAGCAGCTTAATTTCCGGGCCAAACACTGAAGCTTTCTTT. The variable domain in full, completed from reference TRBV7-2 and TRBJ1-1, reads GAGVSQSPSNKVTEKGKDVELRCDPISGHTALYWYRQSLGQGLEFLIYFQGNSAPDKSGLPSDRFSAERTGGSVSTLTIQRTQQEDSAVYLCASSLISGPNTEAFFGQGTRLTVV.

The DNA of the CDR3 is TGTGCCAGCAGCCCGTCCATGGGAGTCGGCGAGCAGTACTTC. Its translation: CASSPSMGVGEQYF. J is TRBJ2-7 and V is TRBV11-2; TRBD2 might be the D (5 bases). This CDR3 is 14 amino acids long. Trimming removed 5 bases from V and 6 bases from J, with 17 bases in between. Germline-derived CDR1 and CDR2 are SGHAT and FQNNGV. The entire variable domain, with the rest obtained from reference TRBV11-2 and TRBJ2-7, is as follows: EAGVAQSPRYKIIEKRQSVAFWCNPISGHATLYWYQQILGQGPKLLIQFQNNGVVDDSQLPKDRFSAERLKGVDSTLKIQPAKLEDSAVYLCASSPSMGVGEQYFGPGTRLTVT.

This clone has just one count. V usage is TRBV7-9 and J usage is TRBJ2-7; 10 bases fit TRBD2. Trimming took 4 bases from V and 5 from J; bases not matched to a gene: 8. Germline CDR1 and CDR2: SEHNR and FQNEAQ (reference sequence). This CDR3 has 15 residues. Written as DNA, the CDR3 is TGTGCCAGCAGCTCCTTAGCGGGAGGCTACGACGAGCAGTACTTC. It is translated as CASSSLAGGYDEQYF. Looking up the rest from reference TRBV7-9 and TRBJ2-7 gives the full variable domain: DTGVSQNPRHKITKRGQNVTFRCDPISEHNRLYWYRQTLGQGPEFLTYFQNEAQLEKSRLLSDRFSAERPKGSFSTLEIQRTEQGDSAMYLCASSSLAGGYDEQYFGPGTRLTVT.

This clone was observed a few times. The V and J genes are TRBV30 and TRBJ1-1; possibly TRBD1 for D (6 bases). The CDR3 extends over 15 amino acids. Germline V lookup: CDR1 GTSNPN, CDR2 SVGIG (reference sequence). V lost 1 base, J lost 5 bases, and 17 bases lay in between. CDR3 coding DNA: TGTGCCTGGAGTGCCCAGACGGGGGGCCGAACTGAAGCTTTCTTT. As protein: CAWSAQTGGRTEAFF.

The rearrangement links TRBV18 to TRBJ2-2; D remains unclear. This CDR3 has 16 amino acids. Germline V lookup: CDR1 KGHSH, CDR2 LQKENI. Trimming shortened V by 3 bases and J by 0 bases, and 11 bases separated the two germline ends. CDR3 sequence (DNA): TGTGCCAGCTCACCTTATAGTAATACGAACACCGGGGAGCTGTTTTTT. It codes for CASSPYSNTNTGELFF.

This chain's CDR3 is CASSFLPGQGAGQYF. In DNA form, the CDR3 reads TGTGCCAGCAGCTTCCTCCCGGGACAGGGCGCGGGGCAGTACTTC. The V and J genes are TRBV5-6 and TRBJ2-7; TRBD1 agrees at 9 bases. The CDR3 loop spans 15 amino acids. Germline CDR1 is SGHDT and CDR2 is YYEEEE. V lost 2 bases to trimming and J lost 9 bases; unmatched junction nucleotides: 12.

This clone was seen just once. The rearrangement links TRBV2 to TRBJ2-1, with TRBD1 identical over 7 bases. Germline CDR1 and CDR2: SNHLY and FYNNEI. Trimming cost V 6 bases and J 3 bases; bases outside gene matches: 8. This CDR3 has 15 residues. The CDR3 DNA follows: TGTGCCAGCAGCGAACCCCGGGACAGCTACAATGAGCAGTTCTTC. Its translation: CASSEPRDSYNEQFF.

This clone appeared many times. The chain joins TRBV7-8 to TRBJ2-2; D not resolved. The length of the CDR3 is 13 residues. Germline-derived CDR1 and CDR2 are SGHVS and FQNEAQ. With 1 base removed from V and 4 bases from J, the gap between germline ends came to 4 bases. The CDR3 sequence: CASSLVRTGELFF. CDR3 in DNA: TGTGCCAGCAGCTTAGTTCGCACCGGGGAGCTGTTTTTT.

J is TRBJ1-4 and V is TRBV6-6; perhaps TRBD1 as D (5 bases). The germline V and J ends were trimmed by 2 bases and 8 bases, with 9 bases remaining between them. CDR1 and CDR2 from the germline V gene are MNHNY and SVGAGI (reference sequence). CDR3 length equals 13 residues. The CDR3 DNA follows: TGTGCCAGCAGTTACAGGGAGGGGGAAAAACTGTTTTTT. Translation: CASSYREGEKLFF.

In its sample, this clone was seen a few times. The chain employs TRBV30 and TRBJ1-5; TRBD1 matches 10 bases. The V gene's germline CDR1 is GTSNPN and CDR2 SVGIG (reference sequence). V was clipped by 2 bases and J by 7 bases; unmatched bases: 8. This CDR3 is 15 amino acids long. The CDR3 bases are TGTGCCTGGAGTCCCCGGGACAGGGGCATACAGCCCCAGCATTTT. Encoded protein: CAWSPRDRGIQPQHF.

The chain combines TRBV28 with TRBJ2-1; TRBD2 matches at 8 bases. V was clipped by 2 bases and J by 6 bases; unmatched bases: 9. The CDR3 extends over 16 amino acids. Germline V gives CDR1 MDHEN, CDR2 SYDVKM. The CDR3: CASSLGSGLVSNEQFF. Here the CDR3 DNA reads TGTGCCAGCAGTTTAGGGTCGGGACTAGTGTCCAATGAGCAGTTCTTC.

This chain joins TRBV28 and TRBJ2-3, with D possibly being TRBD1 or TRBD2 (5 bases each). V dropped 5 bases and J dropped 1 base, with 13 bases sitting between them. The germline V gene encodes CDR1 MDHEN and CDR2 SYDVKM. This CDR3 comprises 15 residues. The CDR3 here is CASSRRDPRTDTQYF. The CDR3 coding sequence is TGTGCCAGCAGTCGTCGGGACCCGCGCACAGATACGCAGTATTTT.

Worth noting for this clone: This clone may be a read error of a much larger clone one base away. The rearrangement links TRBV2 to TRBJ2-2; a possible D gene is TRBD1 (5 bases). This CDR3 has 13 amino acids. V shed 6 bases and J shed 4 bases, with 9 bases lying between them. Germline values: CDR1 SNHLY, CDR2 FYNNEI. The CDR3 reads CASSLGATGELFF. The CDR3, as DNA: TGTGCCAGCAGCTTAGGGGCCACCGGGGAGCTGTTTTTT.

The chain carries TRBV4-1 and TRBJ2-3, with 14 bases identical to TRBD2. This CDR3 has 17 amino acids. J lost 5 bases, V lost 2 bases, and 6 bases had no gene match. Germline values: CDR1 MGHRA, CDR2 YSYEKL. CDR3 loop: CASSQWGTSGSIDTQYF. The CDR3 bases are TGCGCCAGCAGCCAATGGGGGACTAGCGGGAGTATAGATACGCAGTATTTT.